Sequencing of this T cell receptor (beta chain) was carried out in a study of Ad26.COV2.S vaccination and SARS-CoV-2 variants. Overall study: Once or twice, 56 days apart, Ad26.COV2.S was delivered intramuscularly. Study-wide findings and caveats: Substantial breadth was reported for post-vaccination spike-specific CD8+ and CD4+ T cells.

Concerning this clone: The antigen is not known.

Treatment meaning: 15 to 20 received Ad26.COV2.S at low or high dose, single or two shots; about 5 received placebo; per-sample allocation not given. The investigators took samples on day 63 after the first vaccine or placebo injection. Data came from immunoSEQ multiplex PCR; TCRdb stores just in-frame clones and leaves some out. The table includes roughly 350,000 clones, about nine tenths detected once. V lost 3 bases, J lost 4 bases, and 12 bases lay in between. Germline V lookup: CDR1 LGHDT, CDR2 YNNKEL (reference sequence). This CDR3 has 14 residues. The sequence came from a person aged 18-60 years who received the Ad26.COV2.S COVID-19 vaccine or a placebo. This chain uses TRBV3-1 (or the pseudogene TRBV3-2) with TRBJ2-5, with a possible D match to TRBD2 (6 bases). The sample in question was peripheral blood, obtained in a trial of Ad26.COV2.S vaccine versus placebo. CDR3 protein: CASSQREAGETQYF. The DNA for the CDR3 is TGTGCCAGCAGCCAGCGGGAAGCGGGAGAGACCCAGTACTTC.